Each of the 18 T cell receptor beta chains below was sequenced from the same sample in a study of blood T cell repertoires in COVID-19. Some clones are missing from TCRdb's copy, which holds only in-frame ones; the method was immunoSEQ multiplex PCR. The sample includes roughly 500,000 clones, approximately 87% of them seen just once. Input material: PBMCs or T cells enriched from blood (not recorded which). These receptors originate from a woman between 35 and 50 years old who had recovered from COVID-19.

This clone was found a few times. The chain links TRBV28 to TRBJ2-3; possibly TRBD1 for D (5 bases). V lost 6 bases and J 4 bases, leaving 14 bases between the germline ends. This CDR3 region has 14 residues. Per germline, CDR1 MDHEN and CDR2 SYDVKM. The chain's CDR3 is CASRQGGPADTQYF. In DNA, the CDR3 is TGTGCCAGCAGGCAGGGCGGACCGGCAGATACGCAGTATTTT.

J is TRBJ1-2 and V is TRBV5-4, with TRBD1 as a possible D gene (6 bases). The CDR3 extends over 14 amino acids. Trimming cost V 5 bases and J 7 bases, with 18 bases left between them. The germline gives CDR1 SGHNT, CDR2 YYREEE (reference sequence). This CDR3 reads CASSTQGSGRGYTF. The CDR3 nucleotides are TGTGCCAGCAGTACCCAGGGGTCCGGTCGTGGCTACACCTTC.

The CDR3 DNA sequence: TGTGCCAGCAGCTCAACCCGAGCGGGAACCACAGATACGCAGTATTTT. Translating it yields CASSSTRAGTTDTQYF. This chain connects TRBV11-2 to TRBJ2-3; 7 bases map to TRBD2. The V segment lost 4 bases and the J segment 2 bases; nucleotides outside the gene matches: 9. CDR1 and CDR2 (germline): SGHAT, FQNNGV. There are 16 residues in the CDR3.

The chain employs TRBV7-2 and TRBJ2-3, with 9 bases that match TRBD2. The V and J ends lost 5 bases and 1 base, in that order; junction bases with no gene match: 4. The CDR3 sequence is 15 residues long. CDR1 SGHTA and CDR2 FQGNSA come from the germline V gene. CDR3 bases: TGTGCCAGCAGCCCCAGGACTAGCGGCACAGATACGCAGTATTTT. Protein product: CASSPRTSGTDTQYF.

J is TRBJ2-7 and V is TRBV7-9, with D tentatively TRBD2 (7 bases). This CDR3 has 16 amino acids. CDR1 and CDR2 (germline): SEHNR, FQNEAQ (reference sequence). Trimming took off 2 bases at V and 4 bases at J, with 18 bases between the two ends. DNA of the CDR3: TGTGCCAGCAGCTTACCCCCGCGGGGGCTCCTATACGAGCAGTACTTC. Amino acids: CASSLPPRGLLYEQYF.

The CDR3 protein is CATSRYSTGTGEQYF. The CDR3 nucleotides read TGTGCCACCAGCAGATACTCAACAGGTACGGGCGAGCAGTACTTC. This rearrangement joins TRBV15 to TRBJ2-7; D possibly corresponds to TRBD1 (5 bases). Per the germline V gene, CDR1 is LNHNV and CDR2 is YYDKDF (reference sequence). V shed 2 bases and J shed 6 bases, with 17 bases lying between them. The CDR3 consists of 15 residues.

The gene calls are TRBV30 and TRBJ1-3; no reliable D call. From germline, CDR1 is GTSNPN and CDR2 SVGIG (reference sequence). V was clipped by 1 base and J by 8 bases, with 6 bases between them. The CDR3 runs 11 residues. CDR3 bases: TGTGCCTGGAGTGAGTCGGACACCATATATTTT. Encoded protein: CAWSESDTIYF.

The chain uses TRBV4-3 and TRBJ2-4; TRBD2 is a possible D gene (6 bases). The CDR3 sequence is 15 residues long. The V gene lost 0 bases and the J gene lost 9 bases, with 15 bases spanning the gap. Germline assignment: CDR1 LGHNA and CDR2 YSLEER. DNA of the CDR3: TGCGCCAGCAGCCAAGAGGGCGGGGTCCGGGGCATTCAGTACTTC. Its translation: CASSQEGGVRGIQYF.

This chain uses TRBV10-3 with TRBJ1-2; 10 positions match TRBD1. V trimming: 6 bases; J trimming: 7 bases; junction bases outside the gene matches: 11. This CDR3 has 15 amino acids. CDR1 and CDR2 (germline): ENHRY, SYGVKD. CDR3 sequence: CAIRPGTGVSLGYTF. The DNA for the CDR3 is TGTGCCATCAGGCCCGGGACAGGGGTCTCCCTTGGCTACACCTTC.

CDR3 nucleotides: TGTGCCAGCAGCCCGGGGGGATCGGGAAGTGACTATTCACCCCTCCACTTT. Its protein is CASSPGGSGSDYSPLHF. This chain links TRBV7-2 with TRBJ1-6, with D maybe TRBD1 (5 bases). This CDR3 has 17 amino acids. CDR1 and CDR2 (germline): SGHTA, FQGNSA. V was pared by 5 bases and J by 8 bases, with 22 bases between.

The rearrangement uses TRBV7-2 and TRBJ2-1; 11 positions match TRBD2. Per germline, CDR1 SGHTA and CDR2 FQGNSA. The CDR3 runs 17 residues. The ends lost 5 bases at V and 4 bases at J; junction bases unmatched: 10. The CDR3 DNA reads as TGTGCCAGCAGCCTGACTAGCGGGATGGCCTTTTACAATGAGCAGTTCTTC. Encoded protein: CASSLTSGMAFYNEQFF.

This chain uses TRBV5-5 with TRBJ2-6; D is possibly TRBD2 (6 bases). In germline, CDR1 is SGHKS, CDR2 YYEKEE (reference sequence). The CDR3 has 14 residues. V lost 5 bases and J lost 0, with 6 bases in between. Written as DNA, the CDR3 is TGTGCCAGCAGGGGACTCTCTGGGGCCAACGTCCTGACTTTC. It encodes CASRGLSGANVLTF.

This chain links TRBV5-5 with TRBJ1-2; no definite D call. The V end lost 5 bases, the J end lost 4 bases, and 15 bases lay between the germline ends. The CDR3 contains 14 residues. In germline, CDR1 is SGHKS, CDR2 YYEKEE (reference sequence). CDR3 in amino acids: CASSAPPPGYGYTF. In nucleotides, the CDR3 is TGTGCCAGCAGTGCCCCCCCTCCCGGCTATGGCTACACCTTC.

The CDR3 loop is CASSARRQGDTEAFF. The DNA of the CDR3 is TGTGCCAGCAGCGCTCGCCGACAGGGTGACACTGAAGCTTTCTTT. The genes are TRBV9 and TRBJ1-1, with 7 bases fitting TRBD1. CDR1 is SGDLS and CDR2 is YYNGEE in the germline V gene. V shed 3 bases, J shed 3 bases, and the junction held 8 bases outside the gene matches. The CDR3 runs to 15 residues.

V and J are TRBV3-1 (or the pseudogene TRBV3-2) and TRBJ2-1; the match to TRBD2 covers 10 bases. Germline CDR1 reads LGHDT; CDR2 reads YNNKEL (reference sequence). CDR3 length: 15 residues. V gave up 1 base and J gave up 10 bases; unmatched junction bases: 7. The CDR3 coding sequence is TGTGCCAGCAGCCAAGGAGGGACTAGCGTTTCGGAGCAGTTCTTC. Protein: CASSQGGTSVSEQFF.

The table lists this clone with a count of one. V gene TRBV9 combines with J gene TRBJ2-3, with 9 bases identical to TRBD2. The CDR3 is 14 amino acids. Germline lookup yields CDR1 SGDLS and CDR2 YYNGEE. V lost 0 bases, J lost 4 bases, and 0 bases stayed unmatched. CDR3 nucleotides: TGTGCCAGCAGCGTAGTAGCGGGAGCAGATACGCAGTATTTT. Encoded protein: CASSVVAGADTQYF. The full variable domain, in which reference TRBV9 and TRBJ2-3 provide the parts outside the CDR3, is DSGVTQTPKHLITATGQRVTLRCSPRSGDLSVYWYQQSLDQGLQFLIQYYNGEERAKGNILERFSAQQFPDLHSELNLSSLELGDSALYFCASSVVAGADTQYFGPGTRLTVL.

The chain couples TRBV6-5 to TRBJ2-1; 7 bases map to TRBD1. Germline CDR1 reads MNHEY; CDR2 reads SVGAGI. The J segment lost 9 bases and the V segment lost 6 bases, leaving 8 bases of the junction unmatched. This CDR3 is built from 13 residues. CDR3 bases: TGTGCCAGCAGCCGTACAGGGGCCGGTGAGCAGTTCTTC. The encoded protein is CASSRTGAGEQFF.

Concerning this clone: The sample holds other DNA sequences that translate to the same CDR3. The chain uses TRBV5-5 and TRBJ2-7; TRBD1 aligns across 7 bases. The junction had 6 bases not matched to a gene; V was cut back by 0 bases and J by 3 bases. The germline V gene encodes CDR1 SGHKS and CDR2 YYEKEE (reference sequence). This CDR3 contains 15 residues. In nucleotides, the CDR3 is TGTGCCAGCAGCTTGGGAACAGGGGATAGCTACGAGCAGTACTTC. Protein product: CASSLGTGDSYEQYF.